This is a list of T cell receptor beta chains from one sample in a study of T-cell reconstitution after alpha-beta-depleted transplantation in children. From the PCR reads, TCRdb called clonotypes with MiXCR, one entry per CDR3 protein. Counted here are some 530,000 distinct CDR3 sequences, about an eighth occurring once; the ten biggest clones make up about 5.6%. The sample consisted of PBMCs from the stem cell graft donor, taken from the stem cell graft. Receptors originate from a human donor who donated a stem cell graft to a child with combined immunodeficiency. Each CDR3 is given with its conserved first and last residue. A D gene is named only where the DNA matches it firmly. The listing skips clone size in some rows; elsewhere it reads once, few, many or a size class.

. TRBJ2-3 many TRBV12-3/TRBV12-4 TGTGCCACCACGCGCTGGGGGACCAGCACAGATACGCAGTATTTT CATTRWGTSTDTQYF
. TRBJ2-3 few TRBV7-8 TGTGCCAGCAACGTCCTAGAGGGTACGCAGTATTTT CASNVLEGTQYF
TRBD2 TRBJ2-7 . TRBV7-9 TGTGCCACTCCACTAGCGGGAGCTGCCGAGCAGTACTTC CATPLAGAAEQYF
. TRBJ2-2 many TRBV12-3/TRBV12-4 TGTGCCAGCAGTTTGTGGTCGAACACCGGGGAGCTGTTTTTT CASSLWSNTGELFF
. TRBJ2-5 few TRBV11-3 TGTGCCAGCAGCTTATGGTCGGACTCTACGGGCTTC CASSLWSDSTGF
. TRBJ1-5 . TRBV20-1 TGCAGTGCTCGACGAGGGGCCACAGGGTATCAGCCCCAGCATTTT CSARRGATGYQPQHF
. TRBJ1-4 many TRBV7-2 TGTGCCAGCAGCTTACGTGCCTATTCGAATGAAAAACTGTTTTTT CASSLRAYSNEKLFF
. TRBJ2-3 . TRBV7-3 TGTGCCAGCAGCCTCAAACTCACTAGCACTACTAGCACAGATACGCAGTATTTT CASSLKLTSTTSTDTQYF
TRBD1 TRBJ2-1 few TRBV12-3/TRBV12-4 TGTGCCAGCAGTAGGCAGGGGGCTTTCTACAATGAGCAGTTCTTC CASSRQGAFYNEQFF
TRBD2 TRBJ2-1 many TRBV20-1 TGCAGTGCTAGAGAGTGGCTAGCGGGAGGAAATGAGCAGTTCTTC CSAREWLAGGNEQFF
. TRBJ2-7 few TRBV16 TGTGCCAGCAGCCAATCGCAGTACGAGCAGTACTTC CASSQSQYEQYF
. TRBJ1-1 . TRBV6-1 TGTGCCAGCAGTGAACCCCTTGCGAACACTGAAGCTTTCTTT CASSEPLANTEAFF
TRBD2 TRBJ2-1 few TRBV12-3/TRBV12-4 TGTGCCAGCAGCCTGGAGTTGAGGCTAGCGGGGGGGAATGAGCAGTTCTTC CASSLELRLAGGNEQFF
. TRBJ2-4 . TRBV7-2 TGTGCCAGCAGCTCCGGCCAGGTTGGAAACATTCAGTACTTC CASSSGQVGNIQYF
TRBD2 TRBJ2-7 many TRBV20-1 TGCAGTGCTAGAGATCGACTAGCGGGATATTACGAGCAGTACTTC CSARDRLAGYYEQYF
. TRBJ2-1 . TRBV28 TGTGCCAGCAGTTTCAGGAGTCCCCTATACAATGAGCAGTTCTTC CASSFRSPLYNEQFF
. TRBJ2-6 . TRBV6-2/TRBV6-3 TGTGCCAGCAGTTACCCAGGTGGGGGGACTGGGGCCAACGTCCTGACTTTC CASSYPGGGTGANVLTF
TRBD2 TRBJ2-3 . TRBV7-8 TGTGCCAGCAGCCCTCTGGTTCGCGGGAGGACGAGCACAGATACGCAGTATTTT CASSPLVRGRTSTDTQYF
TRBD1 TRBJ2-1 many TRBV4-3 TGCGCCAGCAGCCAATCAGGGACAGGGGGTTACAATGAGCAGTTCTTC CASSQSGTGGYNEQFF
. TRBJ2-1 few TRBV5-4 TGTGCCAGCAGCCTGACGGACAGATCCAATGAGCAGTTCTTC CASSLTDRSNEQFF
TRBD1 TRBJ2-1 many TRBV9 TGTGCCAGCAGCCATACAGGGGGCACCTACAATGAGCAGTTCTTC CASSHTGGTYNEQFF
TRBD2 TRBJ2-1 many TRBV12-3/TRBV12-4 TGTGCCAGCAGTTTCCTAGCGGGAACCTACAATGAGCAGTTCTTC CASSFLAGTYNEQFF
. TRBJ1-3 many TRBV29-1 TGCAGCGTTCCAGGACGCGGCGGCACCATATATTTT CSVPGRGGTIYF
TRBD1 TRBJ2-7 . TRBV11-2 TGTGCCAGCAGCTCTGGGACAGATAGCTCCTACGAGCAGTACTTC CASSSGTDSSYEQYF
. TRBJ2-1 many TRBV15 TGTGCCACCAGCGTCGGGTACAATGAGCAGTTCTTC CATSVGYNEQFF
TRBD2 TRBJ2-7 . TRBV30 TGTGCCTGGAGTGTATCAAGCGGGAGGATCTACGAGCAGTACTTC CAWSVSSGRIYEQYF
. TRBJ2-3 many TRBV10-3 TGTGCCATCAGTGAGTCCGGCACAGATACGCAGTATTTT CAISESGTDTQYF
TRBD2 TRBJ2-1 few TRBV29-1 TGCAGCGTTGGGACTAGCGGGACCAATGAGCAGTTCTTC CSVGTSGTNEQFF
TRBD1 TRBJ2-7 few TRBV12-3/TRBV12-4 TGTGCCAGCAGTCCCCCAGGGGGTCCCTGGGAGCAGTACTTC CASSPPGGPWEQYF
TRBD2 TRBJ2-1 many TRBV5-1 TGCGCCAGCAGCTTGGCCGATTTAGCGGGAGGTGCCTACAATGAGCAGTTCTTC CASSLADLAGGAYNEQFF
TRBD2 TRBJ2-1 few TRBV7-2 TGTGCCAGCAGCTTAAATTTGCTGACTAGCGTCAATGAGCAGTTCTTC CASSLNLLTSVNEQFF
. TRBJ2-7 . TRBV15 TGTGCCACCAGCAGGGACCCGAGCTCCTACGAGCAGTACTTC CATSRDPSSYEQYF
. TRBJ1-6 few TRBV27 TGTGCCAGCAGTCCATCCCCCTATAAGGGTACTGCCAGCTCCTATAATTCACCCCTCCACTTT CASSPSPYKGTASSYNSPLHF
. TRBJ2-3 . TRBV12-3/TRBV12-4 TGTGCCAGCAGCCTGAGCCCGGCACGCACAGATACGCAGTATTTT CASSLSPARTDTQYF
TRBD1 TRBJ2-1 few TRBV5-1 TGCGCCAGCCGAGAGAGGGACAGGGGTAATGAGCAGTTCTTC CASRERDRGNEQFF
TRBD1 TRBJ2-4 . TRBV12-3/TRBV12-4 TGTGCCAGCAGTCCTGGGACAGGGAATTTTCACATTCAGTACTTC CASSPGTGNFHIQYF
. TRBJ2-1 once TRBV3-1 TGTGCCAGCAACCAAGCCGGACAAGGGTTTAACAATGAGCAGTTCTTC CASNQAGQGFNNEQFF
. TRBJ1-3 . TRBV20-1 TGCAGTGCTAGGGGGGAGGGAAACACCATATATTTT CSARGEGNTIYF
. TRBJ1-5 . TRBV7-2 TGTGCCAGCAGGGGGGGCACTAGCAATCAGCCCCAGCATTTT CASRGGTSNQPQHF
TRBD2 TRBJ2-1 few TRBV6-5 TGTGCCAGCAGATTAGCGGGAGGGTTGGATGAGCAGTTCTTC CASRLAGGLDEQFF
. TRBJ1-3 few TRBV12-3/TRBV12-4 TGTGCCAGCAGTGTGACCGCATACTCTGGAAACACCATATATTTT CASSVTAYSGNTIYF
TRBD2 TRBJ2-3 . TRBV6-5 TGTGCCAGCAGTTACGATCCACTAGCGGGGGGGAACACAGATACGCAGTATTTT CASSYDPLAGGNTDTQYF
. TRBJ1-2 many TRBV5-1 TGCGCCAGCAGCTTGGTTTTGGGAAGCACTAACTATGGCTACACCTTC CASSLVLGSTNYGYTF